These 8 T cell receptor beta chains share one sample of origin, sequenced in a study of cytomegalovirus exposure and HLA in healthy donors. The PCR was carried out with 60 Vbeta primers and 13 Jbeta primers. The data were produced by immunoSEQ multiplex PCR, yet TCRdb's version contains in-frame clones alone and is incomplete. The sample holds about 98,000 clones, 75% to 85% seen once. The sample consisted of PBMCs. These receptor sequences come from a man aged 18-30 years in good health and CMV-seropositive.

This clone was observed a handful of times. The chain links TRBV30 to TRBJ1-1; no reliable D call. CDR1 is GTSNPN, CDR2 SVGIG, per germline (reference sequence). The CDR3 is 13 amino acids. The V end was cut by 2 bases, the J end by 5 bases, with 12 bases between. Written as DNA, the CDR3 is TGTGCCTGGAGTTCTCATCGGGAGACTGAAGCTTTCTTT. Its protein product is CAWSSHRETEAFF.

A single count supports this clone. In DNA, the CDR3 is TGTGCCAGCACCCTTGCGGGGGACCCCGCTAATGAGCAGTTCTTC. Encoded protein: CASTLAGDPANEQFF. The chain couples TRBV7-6 to TRBJ2-1; 7 bases agree with TRBD2. The trim removed 7 bases at V and 7 bases at J, leaving 13 bases unmatched. Germline V lookup: CDR1 SGHVS, CDR2 FNYEAQ. The CDR3 is made up of 15 amino acids.

This sequence joins TRBV20-1 and TRBJ1-1, with D perhaps TRBD1 (6 bases). V was clipped by 6 bases and J by 7 bases, with 12 bases between them. CDR3 size: 11 residues. The germline V gene has CDR1 DFQATT and CDR2 SNEGSKA (reference sequence). CDR3 coding DNA: TGCAGTGCCGCCACAGGGATTGAAGCTTTCTTT. Its translation: CSAATGIEAFF.

V and J are TRBV27 and TRBJ2-7, with 13 bases aligning to TRBD2. J gave up 6 bases and V 4 bases, and 3 bases lay outside the gene matches. The CDR3 loop spans 14 amino acids. Germline loops: CDR1 MNHEY, CDR2 SMNVEV (reference sequence). Written as DNA, the CDR3 is TGTGCCAGCAGTTCACTAGCGGGGGGGCTCGAGCAGTACTTC. This sequence encodes CASSSLAGGLEQYF.

J is TRBJ1-1 and V is TRBV15; perhaps TRBD1 as D (5 bases). Germline V CDR1 and CDR2: LNHNV, YYDKDF (reference sequence). This CDR3 comprises 13 residues. Trimming took 6 bases from V and 4 from J, leaving 12 bases between them. The CDR3 is CATRTSGGTEAFF. DNA of the CDR3: TGTGCCACCAGGACTTCGGGGGGCACTGAAGCTTTCTTT.

The J gene is TRBJ2-5, the V gene TRBV11-3; maybe TRBD1 (6 bases). This CDR3 has 12 amino acids. CDR1 and CDR2 from the germline V gene are SGHNT and YENEEA. The V gene lost 5 bases and the J gene lost 5 bases, with 9 bases spanning the gap. CDR3 loop: CASSPQGETQYF. The CDR3 DNA follows: TGTGCCAGCAGCCCCCAGGGGGAGACCCAGTACTTC.

V and J are TRBV7-8 and TRBJ2-3, with TRBD1 identical over 7 bases. The V and J ends lost 5 bases and 0 bases, in that order; junction bases with no gene match: 5. There are 15 residues in the CDR3. CDR1 SGHVS and CDR2 FQNEAQ come from the germline V gene. The CDR3 DNA follows: TGTGCCAGCAGCCCCGAGGGGGCTAGCACAGATACGCAGTATTTT. It specifies CASSPEGASTDTQYF.

The chain joins TRBV5-1 to TRBJ2-7, with a possible D match to TRBD1 (6 bases). This CDR3 has 14 residues. V was cut by 6 bases and J by 1 base, with 14 bases left in between. Germline CDR1 is SGHRS and CDR2 is YFSETQ. CDR3 amino acids: CASTPQGPSYEQYF. In DNA, the CDR3 is TGCGCCAGCACCCCTCAGGGGCCGTCCTACGAGCAGTACTTC.